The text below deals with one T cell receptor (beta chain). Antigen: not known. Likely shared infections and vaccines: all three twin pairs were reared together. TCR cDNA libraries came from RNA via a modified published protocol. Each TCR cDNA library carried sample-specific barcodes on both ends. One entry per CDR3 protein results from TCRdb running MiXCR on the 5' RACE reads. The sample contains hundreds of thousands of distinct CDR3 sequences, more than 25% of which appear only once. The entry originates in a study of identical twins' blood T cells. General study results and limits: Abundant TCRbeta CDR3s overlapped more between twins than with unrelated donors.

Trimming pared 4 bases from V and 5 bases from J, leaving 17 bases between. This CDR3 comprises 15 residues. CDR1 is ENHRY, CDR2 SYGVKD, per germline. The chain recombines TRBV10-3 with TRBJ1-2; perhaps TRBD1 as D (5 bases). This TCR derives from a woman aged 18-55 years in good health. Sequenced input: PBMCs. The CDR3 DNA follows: TGTGCCATCAGTGGCTCGACAGACCAAATATATGGCTACACCTTC. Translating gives CAISGSTDQIYGYTF.